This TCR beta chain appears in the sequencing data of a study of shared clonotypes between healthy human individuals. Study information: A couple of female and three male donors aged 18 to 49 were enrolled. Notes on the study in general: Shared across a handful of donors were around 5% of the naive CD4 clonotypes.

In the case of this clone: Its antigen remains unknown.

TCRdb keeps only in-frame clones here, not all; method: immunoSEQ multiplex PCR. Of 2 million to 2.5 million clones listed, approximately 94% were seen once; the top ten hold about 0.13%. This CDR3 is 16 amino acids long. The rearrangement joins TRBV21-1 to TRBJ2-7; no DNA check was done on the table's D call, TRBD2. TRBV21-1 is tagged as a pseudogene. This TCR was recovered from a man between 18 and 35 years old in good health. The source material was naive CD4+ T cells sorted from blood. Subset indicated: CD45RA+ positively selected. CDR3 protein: CASTKGGTGFTYEQYF. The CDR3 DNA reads TGTGCCAGCACTAAGGGAGGAACAGGTTTTACCTACGAGCAGTACTTC.